This T cell receptor (beta chain) stems from a study of shared clonotypes between healthy human individuals. Study-level information: The composition of the donors was a couple of women and a few men aged 18 to 49. General study results and limits: When compared with the clonotypes that were shared by all four sorted-subset donors, the non-shared clonotypes turned out to have lower generation probabilities.

V shed 5 bases and J 4 bases; nucleotides not matched to a gene: 11. Germline CDR1 reads LNHNV; CDR2 reads YYDKDF (reference sequence). The CDR3 totals 16 residues. An approximately 210 ng quantity of DNA, tens of thousands of T cell genomes, went into the sorted-subset replicate PCRs. Profiling relied on immunoSEQ multiplex PCR, and the TCRdb table lists in-frame clones only, not all of them. The data contain over 2 million clones, around 96% of them singletons. CD45RO-negative, CCR7-selected cells formed the naive CD8 fraction, which excluded terminally differentiated effector memory CD45RA+ cells. As for this clone: Its specificity is unknown.

The J gene is TRBJ2-5, the V gene TRBV15, with 9 bases fitting TRBD2. The TCR was taken from a man aged 18 to 29 in good health. The sample was naive CD8+ T cells sorted from blood. In DNA form, the CDR3 reads TGTGCCACCAGCTCGGTGGGCGGGAGGGCCGGAGAGACCCAGTACTTC. Translated, it gives CATSSVGGRAGETQYF.